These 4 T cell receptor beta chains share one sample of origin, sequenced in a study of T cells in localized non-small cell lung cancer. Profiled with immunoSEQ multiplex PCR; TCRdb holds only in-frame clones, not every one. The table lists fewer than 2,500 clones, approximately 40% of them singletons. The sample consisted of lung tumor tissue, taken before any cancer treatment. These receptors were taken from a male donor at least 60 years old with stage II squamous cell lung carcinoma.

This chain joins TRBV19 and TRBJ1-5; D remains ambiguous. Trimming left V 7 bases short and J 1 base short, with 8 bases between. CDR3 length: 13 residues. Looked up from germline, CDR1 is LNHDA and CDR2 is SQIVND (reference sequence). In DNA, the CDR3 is TGTGCCAGTAACGGGTTGAGCAATCAGCCCCAGCATTTT. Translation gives CASNGLSNQPQHF.

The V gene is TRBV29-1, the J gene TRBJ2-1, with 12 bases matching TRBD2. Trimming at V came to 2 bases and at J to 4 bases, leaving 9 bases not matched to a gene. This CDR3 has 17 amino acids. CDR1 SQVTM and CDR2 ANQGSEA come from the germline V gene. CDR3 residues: CSVEQNLAGGPYNEQFF. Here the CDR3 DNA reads TGCAGCGTTGAACAGAACCTAGCGGGAGGGCCTTACAATGAGCAGTTCTTC.

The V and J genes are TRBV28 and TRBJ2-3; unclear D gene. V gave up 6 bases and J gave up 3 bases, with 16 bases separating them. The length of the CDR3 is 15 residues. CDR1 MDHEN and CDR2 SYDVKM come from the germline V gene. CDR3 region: CASSPHGYGTDTQYF. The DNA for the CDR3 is TGTGCCAGCAGCCCCCATGGGTACGGGACAGATACGCAGTATTTT.

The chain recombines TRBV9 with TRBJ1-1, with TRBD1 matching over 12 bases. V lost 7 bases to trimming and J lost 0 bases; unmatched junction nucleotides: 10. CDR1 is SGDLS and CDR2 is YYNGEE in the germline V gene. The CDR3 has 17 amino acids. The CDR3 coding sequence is TGTGCCAGCTTCTTCGGGACAGGGGGCGCCGTGAACACTGAAGCTTTCTTT. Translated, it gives CASFFGTGGAVNTEAFF.